One TCR beta chain is described in this entry. The antigen remains unidentified. The data are from a study of cytomegalovirus exposure and HLA in healthy donors. In the study overall: Early on, a data release was issued that held roughly 80 million unique TCRs from HLA-typed donors. Study-wide results and limits: Later genetic work tied a missense DCLRE1C variant to beta-chain V and J trimming.

Primers for the PCR totalled 60 Vbeta and 13 Jbeta. Sequenced by immunoSEQ multiplex PCR; TCRdb stores in-frame clones only, minus some. Here the sample spans 160,000 or so clones, approximately 80% being singletons. Trimming cost V 6 bases and J 5 bases; bases outside gene matches: 6. Germline V gene data show CDR1 as ENHRY and CDR2 as SYGVKD. The length of the CDR3 is 15 residues. This clonotype was obtained from a man over 45 in good health and CMV-seropositive. This chain connects TRBV10-3 to TRBJ2-2; 10 bases fit TRBD1. Input material: PBMCs. The CDR3 DNA follows: TGTGCCATCAGGCCGGGACAGGGGTATACCGGGGAGCTGTTTTTT. It specifies CAIRPGQGYTGELFF.